This T cell receptor (beta chain) was sequenced in a study of T cell repertoires in ileal Crohn's disease (dated by TCRdb to between 2018 and 2020). Background on the whole study: The median duration of disease was approximately 8.5 years, and at the time of surgery about a third of patients were active smokers. TCR repertoire analysis was done in some 55 Crohn's disease patients from a prospective multicentre cohort. Postoperative therapy was given to about half of the patients, with thiopurines administered to 11 patients and anti-TNF agents administered to 15 to 20 patients. A Rutgeerts score higher than i0 was the definition used for endoscopic postoperative recurrence. Every patient underwent surgery because of a complication, which was stricturing disease in about 60% and penetrating disease in around 39%. A total of some 170 mucosal samples from approximately 60 patients were sequenced, with samples obtained at several locations on the surgical specimen and at postoperative endoscopy. The study ran alongside a multicentre cohort designed to identify predictors of early endoscopic recurrence after ileocolonic resection.

Study-wide conclusions, independent of this receptor: Higher high-frequency clone percentages at surgery were associated with endoscopic recurrence; all patients with clonality above 26.8% (18/57) had recurrence. Sorted CD8 T cells carried more high-frequency clones than CD4 T cells, suggesting mucosal expansions were mainly CD8. Patients who were active smokers at surgery had a significantly higher proportion of clonal expansions than non-smokers (about 27% vs 20%, p=0.02). Only a subgroup of patients, of unstated size, had mucosal CD4 and CD8 T cells sorted and sequenced.

Adults with ileal or ileocolonic Crohn's disease and an indication for ileocolonic resection were eligible for inclusion. Before DNA extraction, whole ileal mucosal biopsies were kept frozen at -80 degrees C. Genomic DNA was isolated from frozen whole biopsies using a TRizol-based method, and the DNA was quantified with a NanoDrop 2000 spectrophotometer. For commercial TCRB immunosequencing, 450 to 550 nanograms of biopsy DNA were submitted for each sample. Adaptive Biotechnology amplified CDR3 regions from genomic DNA with a two-step multiplex PCR that controlled for amplification bias. Primers covering every V and J gene segment were used in the first PCR, while barcodes and Illumina adapters were added in the second PCR. CDR3 libraries were sequenced on an Illumina instrument. Under the source paper's analysis protocol: Analysis combined the vendor-provided pipelines with custom analysis of raw data in R/Bioconductor under R version 3.3.0. Clonality, which ranges from 0 to 1, was calculated as the inverse of the normalised Shannon entropy across all productive clones. High-frequency clones were defined as the repertoire share of the top 100 clones, retaining only clones passing a 95% confidence test. Repertoire diversity was measured with the Simpson index, and overlap between samples was measured with the Morisita-Horn index. Held by TCRdb, this immuneACCESS table contains in-frame sequences only and omits some clones. Under half of the omission traces to an unresolved V gene where checked; the cause of the rest is unknown. The V and J calls and clone size are taken from that table; D and trimming were inferred from the DNA. In all, the sample holds about 16,000 clones, and roughly 91% of those were seen once. In total, the top ten clones hold approximately 3% of the sample.

Notes on this clone: Its cognate antigen has yet to be identified. Base qualities are not provided; no much larger clone lies one nucleotide away.

Relative to germline, V is 3 bases shorter and J is 4 bases shorter, with 4 bases between their ends. In the germline V gene, CDR1 corresponds to MNHNS and CDR2 to SASEGT. The CDR3 goes from the cysteine to the phenylalanine over 11 residues. Just CDR3 DNA is preserved here, 33 bases in frame from base 1. The rearrangement combines TRBV6-1 with TRBJ2-7; the D gene identity is not certain. Source material: ileal tissue. The receptor comes from an adult with Crohn's disease. The encoded CDR3 is CASSDIYEQYF. The DNA sequence follows: TGTGCCAGCAGTGACATTTACGAGCAGTACTTC.